These 10 T cell receptor beta chains came from one sample sequenced in a study of blood T cell repertoires in COVID-19. The data were produced by immunoSEQ multiplex PCR, yet TCRdb's version contains in-frame clones alone and is incomplete. Among roughly 240,000 clones listed, roughly 86% were seen once. Sequenced sample: peripheral blood. The receptors were gathered from a woman aged 55-75 years who had recovered from COVID-19.

The chain employs TRBV19 and TRBJ2-2; unclear D gene. Germline loops: CDR1 LNHDA, CDR2 SQIVND (reference sequence). V lost 1 base to trimming and J lost 6 bases, with 6 bases between them. The CDR3 runs to 13 residues. CDR3 protein: CASSIANPGELFF. Here the CDR3 DNA reads TGTGCCAGTAGTATAGCTAACCCCGGGGAGCTGTTTTTT.

The chain employs TRBV3-1 (or the pseudogene TRBV3-2) and TRBJ1-6; 9 nucleotides agree with TRBD1. Germline V gene lookup returns CDR1 LGHDT and CDR2 YNNKEL (reference sequence). V shed 4 bases and J 10 bases; nucleotides not matched to a gene: 14. This CDR3 spans 17 amino acids. This CDR3 reads CASSPMDRGEFGSPLHF. DNA of the CDR3: TGTGCCAGCAGCCCCATGGACAGGGGAGAGTTTGGGTCACCCCTCCACTTT.

This clone occurred a few times. V usage is TRBV5-1 and J usage is TRBJ2-7; D is ambiguous. The V and J ends lost 4 bases and 5 bases respectively, with 22 bases between them. This CDR3 comprises 16 residues. Germline loops: CDR1 SGHRS, CDR2 YFSETQ. For the CDR3, the DNA is TGCGCCAGCAGCCTAAGGAACTATAACCCAGAAAACGAGCAGTACTTC. Translation gives CASSLRNYNPENEQYF.

This clone appeared a single time. The gene calls are TRBV5-1 and TRBJ1-6; 11 bases map to TRBD1. The trim removed 2 bases at V and 7 bases at J, leaving 2 bases unmatched. This CDR3 has 15 amino acids. Germline lookup yields CDR1 SGHRS and CDR2 YFSETQ. The CDR3 nucleotides read TGCGCCAGCAGCTTACGGGACAGGGGGAATTCACCCCTCCACTTT. It encodes CASSLRDRGNSPLHF.

The chain recombines TRBV28 with TRBJ1-2, with TRBD1 identical over 12 bases. Germline V gene sequence: CDR1 MDHEN, CDR2 SYDVKM. The V and J ends lost 6 bases and 5 bases, in that order; junction bases with no gene match: 7. The CDR3 covers 15 residues. CDR3: CASSPGTGGWYGYTF. DNA of the CDR3: TGTGCCAGCAGCCCCGGGACAGGGGGCTGGTATGGCTACACCTTC.

The CDR3 coding sequence is TGCGCCAGCAGCCCTCGGGTGTCAAACACCGACTATGGCTACACCTTC. The encoded protein is CASSPRVSNTDYGYTF. This chain links TRBV5-1 with TRBJ1-2; unclear D gene. V lost 4 bases and J 3 bases, leaving 19 bases between the germline ends. The germline gives CDR1 SGHRS, CDR2 YFSETQ. The CDR3 has 16 residues.

V is TRBV20-1 and J is TRBJ1-2, with 8 bases that match TRBD1. V shed 3 bases and J 4 bases; nucleotides not matched to a gene: 7. This CDR3 has 14 amino acids. The germline V gene encodes CDR1 DFQATT and CDR2 SNEGSKA (reference sequence). The CDR3 loop reads CSASDRGPGYGYTF. CDR3 nucleotide sequence: TGCAGTGCTAGTGACAGGGGCCCCGGCTATGGCTACACCTTC.

This chain links TRBV6-5 with TRBJ2-7; maybe TRBD2 (5 bases). Per germline, CDR1 MNHEY and CDR2 SVGAGI. Trimming took 5 bases from V and 4 from J, leaving 12 bases between them. The CDR3 totals 13 residues. DNA for the CDR3: TGTGCCAGCAGTCTGGGGTTAGCGTACGAGCAGTACTTC. As protein: CASSLGLAYEQYF.

The V call is TRBV29-1, the J call TRBJ1-2; 11 bases line up with TRBD1. Germline CDR1 and CDR2: SQVTM and ANQGSEA. The CDR3 length is 14 residues. The V segment lost 7 bases and the J segment 8 bases; nucleotides outside the gene matches: 12. The CDR3 reads CSAGQGARRDGYTF. For the CDR3, the DNA is TGCAGCGCCGGACAGGGGGCTAGGAGGGACGGCTACACCTTC.

The chain combines TRBV5-4 with TRBJ1-2; TRBD1 matches 7 bases. The germline V gene encodes CDR1 SGHNT and CDR2 YYREEE (reference sequence). This CDR3 has 15 residues. Trimming took 1 base from V and 7 from J; bases not matched to a gene: 10. The CDR3 DNA reads TGTGCCAGCAGCTTGTTAGGGGGCGCTTCCAGTGGCTACACCTTC. It codes for CASSLLGGASSGYTF.